These T cell receptor beta chains were read from a single sample in a study of T cell responses to AZD1222 COVID-19 vaccine. Using immunoSEQ multiplex PCR, the repertoire was profiled, and TCRdb retains in-frame clones only, with some absent. The top ten hold less than 2% of the sample, which has 100,000 to 150,000 clones, roughly 90% seen once. Material: peripheral blood, obtained on day 0 of AZD1222 vaccination. These receptors were collected from an adult in good health. Both conserved end residues are part of each CDR3. The size entry is marked missing in some rows and otherwise reads once, few, many or a size class.

CDR3 length	J gene	V gene	clone size	CDR3 protein
12	TRBJ1-4	TRBV3-1/TRBV3-2	NA	CASSQGPRDPYF
14	TRBJ2-7	TRBV5-4	NA	CASSVELAGPVQYF
18	TRBJ2-3	TRBV5-1	NA	CASSLSSTSGRWTDTQYF
15	TRBJ2-2	TRBV6-4	few	CASSESAGGTGELFF
14	TRBJ1-2	TRBV27	NA	CASSSTALNYGYTF
14	TRBJ2-3	TRBV19	NA	CASTRWDSTDTQYF
12	TRBJ1-1	TRBV30	NA	CAWSALNTEAFF
14	TRBJ1-6	TRBV6-5	NA	CASSYADSNSPLHF
17	TRBJ2-3	TRBV7-9	NA	CASSEGTSGSPADTQYF
11	TRBJ2-2	TRBV27	NA	CASDETGELFF
16	TRBJ1-4	TRBV15	NA	CATSGARGQGVEKLFF
14	TRBJ2-2	TRBV25-1	NA	CASTPPGETGELFF
17	TRBJ1-3	TRBV10-1	NA	CASRKLTGPLSGNTIYF
15	TRBJ1-1	TRBV4-2	NA	CASSQALGVWTEAFF
14	TRBJ1-4	TRBV9	NA	CASSVSGGREKLFF
15	TRBJ2-5	TRBV9	NA	CASSVSGGSWETQYF
14	TRBJ2-5	TRBV7-3	NA	CASSLGSGQETQYF
13	TRBJ2-7	TRBV6-2/TRBV6-3	NA	CASSYGVTYEQYF
13	TRBJ1-5	TRBV12-5	NA	CASGLGRNQPQHF
14	TRBJ2-7	TRBV28	NA	CASSFSNIGGEQYF
16	TRBJ1-1	TRBV5-6	NA	CASSLLGGRKSTEAFF
17	TRBJ2-3	TRBV5-1	NA	CASSPETSGRYADTQYF
18	TRBJ1-5	TRBV11-3	NA	CASSVKGGRGSCNQPQHF
15	TRBJ2-3	TRBV19	NA	CASRSRGISTDTQYF
13	TRBJ2-2	TRBV14	NA	CASSQVSGGELFF
12	TRBJ1-3	TRBV25-1	NA	CASSATENTIYF
15	TRBJ2-7	TRBV5-1	NA	CASSPLGQGLDEQYF
13	TRBJ1-2	TRBV25-1	NA	CASSVGGGIGYTF
13	TRBJ2-7	TRBV30	NA	CAWSVGAFYEQYF
19	TRBJ1-2	TRBV10-3	NA	CAISELVAGGGRANYGYTF
15	TRBJ1-1	TRBV6-1	NA	CASSESPTGRTEAFF
13	TRBJ1-2	TRBV6-6	NA	CASSTPGTYGYTF
15	TRBJ2-1	TRBV5-1	NA	CASSLEQGSYNEQFF
15	TRBJ1-2	TRBV11-2	NA	CASRSGRGADYGYTF
19	TRBJ2-1	TRBV7-2	NA	CASGIYGRAITNADNEQFF
11	TRBJ2-7	TRBV7-9	few	CASSARSEQYF
14	TRBJ2-7	TRBV11-2	NA	CASSYPFGKDEQYF
18	TRBJ2-4	TRBV3-1/TRBV3-2	NA	CASSQVKVTSEIKNIQYF
16	TRBJ2-7	TRBV7-2	NA	CASSSLRGRLPYGRYF
16	TRBJ1-5	TRBV4-3	NA	CASSQDLMAVNQPQHF
14	TRBJ2-7	TRBV6-5	few	CASYLGQNSYEQYF
15	TRBJ2-7	TRBV5-1	NA	CASSRRTSGTYEQYF
16	TRBJ2-7	TRBV2	NA	CASSVEDLAGANEQYF
17	TRBJ2-1	TRBV10-3	few	CAIRQGTSGSSYNEQFF
14	TRBJ2-1	TRBV19	NA	CASSTGSSYNEQFF
15	TRBJ2-1	TRBV5-1	few	CASSPKNRAYNEQFF